Sequencing of this TCR beta chain was carried out in a study of cytomegalovirus exposure and HLA in healthy donors. Study results and limitations: Most TCR sequences were uncommon, yet certain public TCRs appeared in many donors.

Of note for this clone: Its antigen is currently unknown.

Vbeta (60) and Jbeta (13) primers were used in the PCR. Measured with immunoSEQ multiplex PCR; TCRdb has only the in-frame clones, and not every one. The sample includes under 200,000 clones. CDR1 SGHTS and CDR2 YDEGEE come from the germline V gene. The CDR3 consists of 17 residues. V lost 0 bases, J lost 4 bases, and 18 bases lay in between. The TCR sequence derives from a man younger than 40 in good health and CMV-seronegative. The material sequenced was PBMCs. The chain employs TRBV5-8 and TRBJ2-3; TRBD1 is a possible D gene (6 bases). CDR3 sequence: CASSLGWTVVLADTQYF. CDR3 nucleotide sequence: TGTGCCAGCAGCTTGGGGTGGACAGTAGTTCTTGCAGATACGCAGTATTTT.